This T cell receptor beta chain is drawn from a study of human T cells and chemical hapten exposure listed by TCRdb under 2021. Background for the entire study: For sensitization, 2% DPC in acetone was applied to an approximately 2 cm by approximately 2 cm area of upper inner arm skin. Throughout the approximately 23-week study period, patients were also given weekly therapeutic DPC doses on the scalp. Patch tests used Finn chambers with 0.01% DPC on the upper back, scored after 6 days by International Contact Dermatitis Research Group standards. The mostly female patient cohort included alopecia areata with under or over 50% scalp involvement, alopecia totalis and alopecia universalis. Libraries were combined into a pool for sequencing, and differences in TCR yield between samples came mainly from small differences in library volumes within the pool. This study followed changes in the peripheral blood TCR repertoire in vivo during primary and secondary sensitization of alopecia patients to the hapten diphenylcyclopropenone (DPC). Blood samples were taken from patients before sensitization (week 0) and at 2, 6 and about 24 weeks after DPC sensitization. For TCR sequencing, blood came from 25 to 35 alopecia patients at anywhere from one to four time points (pre-sensitization, 2, 6 and 24 weeks). What the study reported, not specific to this receptor: Compared with pre-sensitization or healthy control sets, expanded TCRs formed significantly more large CDR3 similarity clusters, which is consistent with antigen-driven responses. Patch test score was positively correlated with the number of PT1 expanded TCRs, with significance at thresholds 8, 16 and 32 but not at 4. After repeated subsampling, changes were observed in the strength of the expansion versus patch-test correlation and in the threshold at which the correlation became significant. Alopecia, a presumed autoimmune disease, was present in all patients, so the immune response of the patients might differ from that of healthy individuals. DPC sensitization did not change how many TCRs were above 1 in 1000 frequency, and no evidence was found of alterations in global repertoire structure.

The time point label here, explained by the study, means: pre-sensitization, week 0. In the paper's terms, the treatment or condition label means: therapeutic diphenylcyclopropenone sensitization with weekly scalp DPC. Blood at each patch-test visit was drawn before the patch test was applied. To be eligible, patients had to be aged 18 to 70, diagnosed with alopecia and judged suitable for DPC therapy, while pregnant patients were excluded. Total RNA was extracted from unfractionated whole blood that had been collected in Tempus Blood RNA tubes. Libraries were prepared through RACE. The data were produced on a NextSeq 500. During library preparation, unique molecular identifiers were attached to individual cDNA molecules so that TCRs could be counted in a quantitative, reproducible way. Each blood RNA sample was used to sequence both TCR alpha and TCR beta chains. The study's own analysis went as follows. A median of around 100,000 TCRs per sample was observed, with a range of 23,224 to 690,600. V, J and CDR3 annotation of the TCR reads was performed with the Decombinator software suite. Every sample was subsampled to the same number of TCRs (28,000) for the PS versus PT1 abundance plots. TCRs were defined as expanded if absent before sensitization and observed at least eight times at the 2-week time point. TCRdb trimmed public reads at Q25 via fastp, called clones via MiXCR and kept in-frame beta chains. Records with the same CDR3 protein are collapsed into one entry carrying the most frequent genes and DNA. What appears here as the V and J calls and clone size reflects TCRdb's work, not the paper's. In all, the sample holds roughly 100,000 distinct CDR3 sequences, and 11% of those were seen once. Jointly, the top ten make up approximately 3.4% of the sample.

This clonotype was detected a few times. Its antigen is currently not known. The input lacks base qualities; no much larger clone sits a single base away. The source was whole blood, collected in connection with sensitization to the hapten diphenylcyclopropenone (DPC). The TCR was taken from a woman aged 60-75 years with alopecia areata. Some clones in this sample may be carry-over from other donors' samples.

The nucleotides read TGTGCCAGCAGCCTTAGCGGGGATAGCACAGATACGCAGTATTTT. Translated, it reads CASSLSGDSTDTQYF. The chain joins TRBV12-3 or TRBV12-4 to TRBJ2-3; 8 central bases correspond to TRBD2. CDR3 length: 15 amino acids, cysteine to phenylalanine. Only the CDR3 DNA is retained, 45 bases long and in frame from the first base. The germline V end is reduced by 6 bases and the J end by 0 bases; junction bases left unmatched: 5.